The 17 T cell receptor beta chains given below trace back to one sample, sequenced in a study of shared clonotypes between healthy human individuals. Some clones are missing from TCRdb's copy, which holds only in-frame ones; the method was immunoSEQ multiplex PCR. This sample has around 700,000 clones, with under 80% found just once. Sequencing was performed on memory CD4+ T cells sorted from blood. Subset defined: CD45RA-negative fraction. Receptor source: a woman under 40 in good health.

The rearrangement joins TRBV19 to TRBJ2-2; D is ambiguous. The CDR3 sequence is 13 residues long. CDR1 LNHDA and CDR2 SQIVND come from the germline V gene (reference sequence). V was trimmed by 10 bases and J by 0 bases, leaving 9 bases between them. CDR3 sequence reads: CATRVPNTGELFF. Written as DNA, the CDR3 is TGTGCCACCAGAGTCCCGAACACCGGGGAGCTGTTTTTT.

V usage is TRBV5-1 and J usage is TRBJ2-3; D perhaps matches TRBD2 (6 bases). The CDR3 contains 14 residues. Germline-derived CDR1 and CDR2 are SGHRS and YFSETQ. Trimming shortened V by 4 bases and J by 9 bases, and 18 bases separated the two germline ends. The CDR3 sequence: CASSAGLYTGTQYF. The CDR3 bases are TGCGCCAGCAGCGCGGGACTTTATACGGGGACGCAGTATTTT.

The rearrangement joins TRBV6-1 to TRBJ1-4, with 11 positions matching TRBD1. V trimming: 4 bases; J trimming: 7 bases; junction bases outside the gene matches: 5. This CDR3 is built from 15 residues. Per the germline V gene, CDR1 is MNHNS and CDR2 is SASEGT. In DNA form, the CDR3 reads TGTGCCAGCAGTGCTATAGGGACAGGGGGTGAAAAACTGTTTTTT. Translation: CASSAIGTGGEKLFF.

The chain carries TRBV6-1 and TRBJ2-1; D ambiguous. CDR1 MNHNS and CDR2 SASEGT come from the germline V gene. There are 15 residues in the CDR3. Trimming pared 6 bases from V and 3 bases from J, leaving 15 bases between. The chain's CDR3 is CASRPGYSGYNEQFF. CDR3 DNA sequence: TGTGCCAGCAGGCCGGGTTATTCGGGCTACAATGAGCAGTTCTTC.

About this clone: Other DNA sequences from this sample encode an identical CDR3 as well. V and J are TRBV5-1 and TRBJ2-2, with 7 bases that match TRBD1. There are 15 residues in the CDR3. Germline values: CDR1 SGHRS, CDR2 YFSETQ. Trimming at V came to 7 bases and at J to 3 bases, leaving 9 bases not matched to a gene. The CDR3 region is CASSPGDRDTGELFF. The CDR3 nucleotides are TGCGCCAGCTCTCCCGGGGACAGAGACACCGGGGAGCTGTTTTTT.

This chain connects TRBV18 to TRBJ2-7; D gene uncertain. The V gene's germline CDR1 is KGHSH and CDR2 LQKENI. V was clipped by 4 bases and J by 7 bases, with 20 bases between them. This CDR3 is built from 15 residues. The CDR3 loop is CASSLRAPGDVEQYF. CDR3 DNA sequence: TGTGCCAGCTCACTACGGGCCCCAGGTGATGTTGAGCAGTACTTC. The whole variable domain, remainder taken from reference TRBV18 and TRBJ2-7, is NAGVMQNPRHLVRRRGQEARLRCSPMKGHSHVYWYRQLPEEGLKFMVYLQKENIIDESGMPKERFSAEFPKEGPSILRIQQVVRGDSAAYFCASSLRAPGDVEQYFGPGTRLTVT.

The V call is TRBV14, the J call TRBJ2-2, with 10 nucleotides matching TRBD1. Germline V gives CDR1 SGHDN, CDR2 FVKESK. CDR3 length: 16 residues. The junction had 9 bases not matched to a gene; V was cut back by 4 bases and J by 7 bases. The CDR3 loop is CASSPRDRGRVGELFF. In DNA, the CDR3 is TGTGCCAGCAGCCCTCGGGACAGGGGCCGCGTCGGGGAGCTGTTTTTT.

This clone came up many times. At the DNA level, this CDR3 is encoded by other sequences in the same sample as well. The V gene is TRBV5-1, the J gene TRBJ2-1; the D is unclear. Between the trimmed V and J ends, which lost 2 bases and 0 bases, there was a span of 9 bases. Germline assignment: CDR1 SGHRS and CDR2 YFSETQ. This CDR3 has 15 amino acids. The CDR3: CASSFSVGSYNEQFF. CDR3 in DNA: TGCGCCAGCAGCTTTTCGGTGGGCTCCTACAATGAGCAGTTCTTC.

This chain connects TRBV29-1 to TRBJ2-1; the match to TRBD2 covers 7 bases. V gave up 5 bases and J gave up 2 bases; unmatched junction bases: 9. This CDR3 has 15 residues. Germline lookup yields CDR1 SQVTM and CDR2 ANQGSEA. The CDR3 sequence is CSVNPAGLAYNEQFF. CDR3 bases: TGCAGCGTTAATCCCGCCGGACTAGCCTACAATGAGCAGTTCTTC.

The rearrangement uses TRBV25-1 and TRBJ1-2; a weak D match, TRBD1 (5 bases). Trimming removed 5 bases at V and 4 bases at J, with 20 bases between. The CDR3 runs 16 residues. Germline assignment: CDR1 MGHDK and CDR2 SYGVNS. CDR3 amino acids: CASSPETAVLGYGYTF. DNA for the CDR3: TGTGCCAGCAGTCCGGAGACAGCCGTTCTAGGCTATGGCTACACCTTC.

The genes are TRBV11-3 and TRBJ2-5; no clear D. Trimming cost V 5 bases and J 3 bases, with 7 bases left between them. Germline assignment: CDR1 SGHNT and CDR2 YENEEA. This CDR3 comprises 12 residues. The CDR3 sequence: CASSKTKETQYF. CDR3 DNA sequence: TGTGCCAGCAGCAAAACAAAAGAGACCCAGTACTTC.

Remarks on this clone: The sample carries other DNA sequences with the same CDR3. The chain recombines TRBV2 with TRBJ1-2; 7 bases align to TRBD1. In germline, CDR1 is SNHLY, CDR2 FYNNEI. With 3 bases clipped from V and 1 base from J, the junction kept 2 bases outside the gene matches. CDR3 length equals 14 residues. CDR3 region: CASSERGHNYGYTF. CDR3 coding DNA: TGTGCCAGCAGTGAGAGGGGGCATAACTATGGCTACACCTTC.

This chain links TRBV29-1 with TRBJ1-2; possibly TRBD1 for D (6 bases). V was cut by 8 bases and J by 7 bases, with 14 bases left in between. The CDR3 has 11 amino acids. Germline V gene sequence: CDR1 SQVTM, CDR2 ANQGSEA. In DNA form, the CDR3 reads TGCAGCTCTCCAGGGGTGGGTGGCTACACCTTC. Protein sequence: CSSPGVGGYTF.

The chain carries TRBV19 and TRBJ1-2; D not certain. The CDR3 has 13 amino acids. The V and J ends lost 5 bases and 5 bases respectively, with 12 bases between them. In germline, CDR1 is LNHDA, CDR2 SQIVND (reference sequence). The CDR3 DNA follows: TGTGCCAGTAGTGGTGAGGTCGGATATGGCTACACCTTC. It is translated as CASSGEVGYGYTF.

The gene calls are TRBV4-1 and TRBJ1-2, with TRBD1 as a possible D gene (5 bases). V was cut by 4 bases and J by 2 bases, with 11 bases left in between. The CDR3 contains 14 residues. Germline-derived CDR1 and CDR2 are MGHRA and YSYEKL. CDR3 amino acids: CASSLGLSNYGYTF. The CDR3 region has the DNA TGCGCCAGCAGCCTGGGACTTTCGAACTATGGCTACACCTTC.

V and J are TRBV2 and TRBJ2-7, with 9 positions matching TRBD2. CDR1 SNHLY and CDR2 FYNNEI come from the germline V gene. Trimming took 5 bases from V and 4 from J; bases not matched to a gene: 6. The CDR3 contains 14 residues. CDR3 nucleotide sequence: TGTGCCAGCAGTAGCGGGAGGAACCAATACGAGCAGTACTTC. This gives the protein CASSSGRNQYEQYF. The full variable domain, completed using reference TRBV2 and TRBJ2-7, is EPEVTQTPSHQVTQMGQEVILRCVPISNHLYFYWYRQILGQKVEFLVSFYNNEISEKSEIFDDQFSVERPDGSNFTLKIRSTKLEDSAMYFCASSSGRNQYEQYFGPGTRLTVT.

This clone was observed once. V and J are TRBV9 and TRBJ1-3; 7 bases line up with TRBD1. The J segment lost 4 bases and the V segment lost 5 bases, leaving 6 bases of the junction unmatched. Germline V lookup: CDR1 SGDLS, CDR2 YYNGEE. This CDR3 spans 14 amino acids. The CDR3, as DNA: TGTGCCAGCAGAGGCGACAGGGTGGGAAACACCATATATTTT. Translation gives CASRGDRVGNTIYF.